These 27 T cell receptor beta chains were all obtained from the same sample, sequenced in a study of neurological immune-mediated disorders. This sample's time point: longitudinal time-point 1 (baseline). TCRdb fed the 5' RACE reads into MiXCR, producing one record per CDR3 protein. The sample includes tens of thousands of distinct CDR3 sequences, 10% of them seen just once. Input material: PBMCs. All receptors derive from a man aged 25 to 40 in good health.

Ten or more counts support this clonotype. The V and J genes are TRBV4-1 and TRBJ2-1; 9 bases are a match to TRBD2. The length of the CDR3 is 17 residues. The J segment lost 12 bases and the V segment lost 3 bases, leaving 18 bases of the junction unmatched. In germline, CDR1 is MGHRA, CDR2 YSYEKL. The CDR3 loop reads CASSQDTSGQRKGWQFF. The CDR3 bases are TGCGCCAGCAGCCAGGACACTAGCGGGCAGAGAAAAGGCTGGCAGTTCTTC.

There are many counts of this clonotype. The V gene is TRBV7-2, the J gene TRBJ1-6; 9 bases match TRBD1. V lost 5 bases to trimming and J lost 10 bases; unmatched junction nucleotides: 12. The CDR3 sequence is 16 residues long. Germline CDR1 is SGHTA and CDR2 is FQGNSA. CDR3 nucleotides: TGTGCCAGCAGCCGACTCCCGGGACAGGGTTACTCACCCCTCCACTTT. Residues: CASSRLPGQGYSPLHF.

This clonotype was seen many times. The V call is TRBV7-6, the J call TRBJ2-2, with 9 bases identical to TRBD1. There are 16 residues in the CDR3. V was pared by 3 bases and J by 4 bases, with 6 bases of the junction left unmatched. CDR1 is SGHVS and CDR2 is FNYEAQ in the germline V gene. The CDR3 protein is CASSLATGGITGELFF. The CDR3 DNA sequence: TGTGCCAGCAGCTTGGCAACAGGGGGCATCACCGGGGAGCTGTTTTTT.

There are many counts of this clonotype. The J gene is TRBJ2-3, the V gene TRBV5-1; the D call may be TRBD1 or TRBD2 (7 bases each). The germline V gene has CDR1 SGHRS and CDR2 YFSETQ. V was pared by 3 bases and J by 6 bases, with 11 bases between. The CDR3 length is 13 residues. The CDR3, as DNA: TGCGCCAGCAGCTCGCAGGGGGGGGATACGCAGTATTTT. Translated: CASSSQGGDTQYF.

The sample holds many counts of this clonotype. This chain links TRBV5-1 with TRBJ2-1, with 13 bases that match TRBD2. The CDR3 consists of 16 residues. CDR1 is SGHRS and CDR2 is YFSETQ in the germline V gene. The trim removed 4 bases at V and 2 bases at J, leaving 3 bases unmatched. The CDR3 nucleotides read TGCGCCAGCAGCCAAGGACTAGCGGGAGCCTACAATGAGCAGTTCTTC. Its translation: CASSQGLAGAYNEQFF.

This clonotype was seen ten or more times. The rearrangement uses TRBV12-3 or TRBV12-4 and TRBJ1-2; D might be TRBD1 (5 bases). CDR3 length: 13 residues. The V and J ends lost 6 bases and 0 bases respectively, with 8 bases between them. The CDR3 DNA reads TGTGCCAGCAGACAGGCCACTAACTATGGCTACACCTTC. This translates into CASRQATNYGYTF.

At least ten counts were recorded for this clonotype. The V gene is TRBV5-6, the J gene TRBJ1-5; D possibly corresponds to TRBD1 (5 bases). Per germline, CDR1 SGHDT and CDR2 YYEEEE. CDR3 size: 15 residues. The V end was cut by 0 bases, the J end by 2 bases, with 9 bases between. The CDR3 coding sequence is TGTGCCAGCAGCTTGGGGGGCTTGGGCAATCAGCCCCAGCATTTT. Amino acid sequence: CASSLGGLGNQPQHF.

This chain links TRBV5-6 with TRBJ2-2, with D possibly TRBD1 on 5 matching bases. V shed 0 bases and J shed 4 bases, with 10 bases lying between them. This CDR3 spans 15 amino acids. From germline, CDR1 is SGHDT and CDR2 YYEEEE. In nucleotides, the CDR3 is TGTGCCAGCAGCTTGGCCGCAGGGTTCACCGGGGAGCTGTTTTTT. Translating it yields CASSLAAGFTGELFF.

This clonotype occurred many times. The V and J genes are TRBV10-3 and TRBJ2-5; D is unresolved. Germline values: CDR1 ENHRY, CDR2 SYGVKD. This CDR3 contains 14 residues. V lost 0 bases and J lost 4, with 9 bases in between. The CDR3 reads CAISESRLGETQYF. In DNA, the CDR3 is TGTGCCATCAGTGAGTCCAGGTTGGGAGAGACCCAGTACTTC.

This clonotype came up many times. The chain combines TRBV20-1 with TRBJ2-7; D possibly corresponds to TRBD2 (5 bases). V was clipped by 3 bases and J by 0 bases, with 15 bases between them. Looked up from germline, CDR1 is DFQATT and CDR2 is SNEGSKA (reference sequence). This CDR3 spans 15 amino acids. DNA for the CDR3: TGCAGTGCTAGCCCGGGGTGGCCTAGCTCCTACGAGCAGTACTTC. Translated: CSASPGWPSSYEQYF.

This clonotype was found many times. The rearrangement links TRBV29-1 to TRBJ2-1; 10 bases agree with TRBD2. This CDR3 contains 15 residues. The junction had 11 bases not matched to a gene; V was cut back by 3 bases and J by 9 bases. Germline V gene sequence: CDR1 SQVTM, CDR2 ANQGSEA. CDR3 protein: CSVDTSGIPGGEQFF. CDR3 in DNA: TGCAGCGTTGATACTAGCGGGATACCAGGGGGTGAGCAGTTCTTC.

This clonotype was counted many times. This chain links TRBV10-3 with TRBJ1-5, with D hard to call. Germline-derived CDR1 and CDR2 are ENHRY and SYGVKD. Trimming left V 4 bases short and J 4 bases short, with 5 bases between. The CDR3 consists of 12 residues. CDR3 sequence: CAISGTNQPQHF. The DNA of the CDR3 is TGTGCCATCAGTGGTACTAATCAGCCCCAGCATTTT.

This clonotype was picked up one time. V and J are TRBV3-1 and TRBJ1-4; no clear D. The germline V gene has CDR1 LGHDT and CDR2 YNNKEL (reference sequence). The V and J ends lost 4 bases and 7 bases respectively, with 10 bases between them. There are 13 residues in the CDR3. The CDR3 loop is CASSPYSTEKLFF. The CDR3 DNA is TGTGCCAGCAGCCCTTACAGTACTGAAAAACTGTTTTTT.

In its sample, this clonotype was seen many times. CDR3 region: CSVEGQGSPETQYF. DNA of the CDR3: TGCAGCGTCGAGGGGCAGGGAAGCCCGGAGACCCAGTACTTC. The genes are TRBV29-1 and TRBJ2-5; either TRBD1 or TRBD2 may fit D (5 bases each). The CDR3 covers 14 residues. Germline values: CDR1 SQVTM, CDR2 ANQGSEA. The ends were cut back, 6 bases at V and 5 bases at J, with 19 bases in the middle.

This clonotype has just one count. A junction end diverges from the germline sequence, so it may reflect a read error. The chain links TRBV7-8 to TRBJ2-5; possibly TRBD1 or TRBD2 for D (5 bases each). The CDR3 loop spans 11 amino acids. Looked up from germline, CDR1 is SGHVS and CDR2 is FQNEAQ. In DNA, the CDR3 is TGTACCAGCAGCTTAGGGGAGATCCAGTACTTC. It specifies CTSSLGEIQYF.

This clonotype was seen a few times. This may be a read error, as it is one base from a much larger clone. This chain uses TRBV21-1 with TRBJ1-5. TRBV21-1 has pseudogene status. CDR3 size: 15 residues. The chain's CDR3 is CASSNPPRQAQPQHF. As DNA, the CDR3 is TGTGCCAGCAGCAACCCCCCCCGACAAGCTCAGCCCCAGCATTTT.

The sample holds many counts of this clonotype. The V gene is TRBV18, the J gene TRBJ2-7; D remains unclear. V shed 3 bases and J shed 0 bases, with 12 bases lying between them. Per the germline V gene, CDR1 is KGHSH and CDR2 is LQKENI. The CDR3 is 15 amino acids. CDR3 protein: CASSPGLAVSYEQYF. CDR3 sequence (DNA): TGTGCCAGCTCACCTGGGCTGGCCGTCTCCTACGAGCAGTACTTC.

The sample holds many counts of this clonotype. The V gene is TRBV27, the J gene TRBJ2-5; D might be TRBD1 or TRBD2, each matching 5 bases. Germline assignment: CDR1 MNHEY and CDR2 SMNVEV (reference sequence). V was shortened by 6 bases and J by 3 bases, with 14 bases between the two germline ends. The CDR3 extends over 14 amino acids. CDR3 DNA: TGTGCCAGCAGCCCCGGGGCTAGAGAAGAGACCCAGTACTTC. This gives the protein CASSPGAREETQYF.

This chain joins TRBV5-6 and TRBJ2-6; 8 positions agree with TRBD1. CDR1 is SGHDT and CDR2 is YYEEEE in the germline V gene. V dropped 4 bases and J dropped 2; count of bases not matched to a gene: 2. The CDR3 runs 15 residues. This CDR3 is CASSAGGPGANVLTF. CDR3 nucleotide sequence: TGTGCCAGCAGCGCAGGGGGCCCTGGGGCCAACGTCCTGACTTTC.

This clonotype was detected a few times. V gene TRBV12-3 or TRBV12-4 combines with J gene TRBJ2-1; 9 bases are shared with TRBD1. CDR3 length equals 16 residues. The V and J ends lost 5 bases and 5 bases, in that order; junction bases with no gene match: 10. CDR3 in amino acids: CASSPYSGTGHNEQFF. CDR3 coding DNA: TGTGCCAGCAGTCCGTATTCCGGGACAGGGCACAATGAGCAGTTCTTC.

As to this clonotype: Possible read error: a much larger clone is one base away. The J gene is TRBJ2-1, the V gene TRBV5-1; D is uncertain. Germline CDR1 is SGHRS and CDR2 is YFSETQ. The CDR3 runs 15 residues. CDR3 coding DNA: TGCGCCAGCAGCTTGGCGGTGGCCGCCTACAATGTGCAGTTCTTC. This encodes CASSLAVAAYNVQFF.

Many counts were recorded for this clonotype. The chain joins TRBV7-2 to TRBJ2-1, with D tentatively TRBD1 or TRBD2 (5 bases each). The germline V gene encodes CDR1 SGHTA and CDR2 FQGNSA. The CDR3 loop spans 15 amino acids. V lost 8 bases to trimming and J lost 1 base, with 15 bases between them. The chain's CDR3 is CASLQPGRSYNEQFF. DNA of the CDR3: TGTGCCAGCCTTCAACCGGGACGGTCCTACAATGAGCAGTTCTTC.

This clonotype was seen many times. J is TRBJ2-7 and V is TRBV7-9, with D uncertain. The V gene lost 4 bases and the J gene lost 2 bases, with 15 bases spanning the gap. CDR3 size: 15 residues. Germline CDR1 SEHNR, CDR2 FQNEAQ (reference sequence). The DNA of the CDR3 is TGTGCCAGCAGCTCGCCCGGAGCCTCTACCTACGAGCAGTACTTC. Translated: CASSSPGASTYEQYF.

This clonotype was seen repeatedly, ten times or more. V and J are TRBV3-1 and TRBJ2-3; TRBD2 matches 7 bases. V was pared by 1 base and J by 1 base, with 2 bases of the junction left unmatched. This CDR3 region has 15 residues. Germline V gives CDR1 LGHDT, CDR2 YNNKEL (reference sequence). CDR3: CASSQAGGRTDTQYF. CDR3 coding DNA: TGTGCCAGCAGCCAAGCGGGAGGTCGCACAGATACGCAGTATTTT.

The chain links TRBV29-1 to TRBJ2-7; D possibly corresponds to TRBD2 (6 bases). The CDR3 is 13 residues long. Between the trimmed V and J ends, which lost 1 base and 5 bases, there was a span of 12 bases. Germline CDR1 reads SQVTM; CDR2 reads ANQGSEA. The CDR3 DNA is TGCAGCGTTGAAGGGGGGGTCCCTAACGAGCAGTACTTC. Protein product: CSVEGGVPNEQYF.

The chain links TRBV6-5 to TRBJ2-7, with D unresolved. The CDR3 contains 13 residues. Germline CDR1 and CDR2: MNHEY and SVGAGI. The CDR3 bases are TGTGGCAGGTTCGGACCGAGCACCTACGAGCAGTACTTC. Protein: CGRFGPSTYEQYF.

This chain uses TRBV18 with TRBJ1-5; 7 positions match TRBD1. CDR1 and CDR2 from the germline V gene are KGHSH and LQKENI. The CDR3 length is 16 residues. With 3 bases clipped from V and 5 bases from J, the junction kept 10 bases outside the gene matches. As DNA, the CDR3 is TGTGCCAGCTCACCCAGGACACAGGGGACCGATCAGCCCCAGCATTTT. Translation gives CASSPRTQGTDQPQHF.